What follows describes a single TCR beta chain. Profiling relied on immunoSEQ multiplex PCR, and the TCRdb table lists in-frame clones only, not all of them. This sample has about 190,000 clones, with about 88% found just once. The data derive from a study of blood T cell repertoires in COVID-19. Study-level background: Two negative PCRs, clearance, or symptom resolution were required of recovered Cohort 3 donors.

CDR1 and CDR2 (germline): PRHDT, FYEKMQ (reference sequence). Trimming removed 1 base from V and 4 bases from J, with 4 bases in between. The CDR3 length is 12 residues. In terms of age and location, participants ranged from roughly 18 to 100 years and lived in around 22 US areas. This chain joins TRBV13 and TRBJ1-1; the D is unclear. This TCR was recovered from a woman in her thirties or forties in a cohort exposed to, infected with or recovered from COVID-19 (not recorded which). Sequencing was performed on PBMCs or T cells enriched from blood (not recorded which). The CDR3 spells CASSLVSTEAFF. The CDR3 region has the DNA TGTGCCAGCAGCTTAGTCAGCACTGAAGCTTTCTTT.